These T cell receptor beta chains were read from a single sample in a study of response to subunit inactivated influenza vaccine. TCRdb re-called the RT-PCR reads with MiXCR, one entry per CDR3 protein. The table includes hundreds of thousands of distinct CDR3 sequences, approximately 15% detected once. Sequencing was performed on PBMCs from blood, taken roughly 15 days before vaccination. The receptors come from a man over 45 who received an inactivated influenza vaccine. Each CDR3 is given with its conserved first and last residue. D genes are given only for firm matches. Clone size, where shown, is once, few, many, or a class for clones that have expanded.

>TRBJ2-5|TRBV15|TRBD2|-
CATSRGASGSEETQYF
TGTGCCACCAGCAGAGGGGCTAGCGGGAGTGAGGAGACCCAGTACTTC
>TRBJ2-7|TRBV7-9|-|few
CASSLGQYLSYEQYF
TGTGCCAGCAGCTTAGGACAGTACCTCTCCTACGAGCAGTACTTC
>TRBJ2-7|TRBV27|-|few
CASSLTPGWRDYEQYF
TGTGCCAGCAGTTTAACCCCGGGTTGGCGGGACTACGAGCAGTACTTC
>TRBJ1-1|TRBV5-1|-|-
CASSAARPADAEAFF
TGCGCCAGCAGTGCAGCCAGACCGGCCGACGCTGAAGCTTTCTTT
>TRBJ2-1|TRBV2|TRBD2|few
CATQRERGWFF
TGTGCCACCCAGAGGGAGCGGGGGTGGTTCTTC
>TRBJ2-2|TRBV7-2|TRBD1|few
CASTSTGATGELFF
TGTGCCAGCACCTCAACAGGGGCCACCGGGGAGCTGTTTTTT
>TRBJ1-1|TRBV10-3|TRBD1|few
CAISAGQGWTEAFF
TGTGCCATCAGTGCCGGACAGGGGTGGACTGAAGCTTTCTTT
>TRBJ2-7|TRBV27|-|-
CASSFTGTHSYEQYF
TGTGCCAGCAGTTTCACCGGGACGCACTCCTACGAGCAGTACTTC
>TRBJ1-5|TRBV30|TRBD1|few
CAWSSGTGVNQPQHF
TGTGCCTGGAGTTCCGGGACAGGGGTGAATCAGCCCCAGCATTTT
>TRBJ1-2|TRBV4-3|TRBD1|few
CASSQAYSIGTGAGYGYTF
TGCGCCAGCAGCCAAGCCTATTCGATAGGAACAGGGGCGGGCTATGGCTACACCTTC
>TRBJ2-1|TRBV6-1|TRBD2|-
CASSEGLAGGPPFF
TGTGCCAGCAGTGAGGGGTTAGCGGGAGGCCCCCCGTTCTTC
>TRBJ1-5|TRBV30|-|-
CAWSQAGPGDQPQHF
TGTGCCTGGAGTCAGGCAGGGCCCGGGGATCAGCCCCAGCATTTT
>TRBJ2-5|TRBV20-1|-|few
CSARRQETQYF
TGCAGTGCTCGGAGACAAGAGACCCAGTACTTC
>TRBJ2-7|TRBV5-1|TRBD2|-
CASSLTSGFDEQYF
TGCGCCAGCAGCTTGACTAGCGGCTTCGACGAGCAGTACTTC
>TRBJ2-7|TRBV12-3/TRBV12-4|-|-
CASSPGINEQYF
TGTGCCAGCAGTCCGGGGATAAACGAGCAGTACTTC
>TRBJ2-5|TRBV20-1|TRBD2|once
CSATRVAGDGETQYF
TGCAGTGCTACCCGGGTAGCGGGAGACGGGGAGACCCAGTACTTC
>TRBJ1-4|TRBV30|-|-
CAWTAREKLFF
TGTGCCTGGACTGCGAGAGAAAAACTGTTTTTT
>TRBJ2-1|TRBV7-2|-|-
CASSLRSPGATNEQFF
TGTGCCAGCAGCTTACGTTCGCCGGGGGCGACGAATGAGCAGTTCTTC
>TRBJ1-2|TRBV20-1|-|few
CSAPGEPGYTF
TGCAGTGCTCCAGGGGAGCCGGGCTACACCTTC
>TRBJ2-1|TRBV15|TRBD1|-
CATSRAAGTGSEQFF
TGTGCCACCAGCAGAGCCGCCGGGACAGGGTCAGAGCAGTTCTTC
>TRBJ2-3|TRBV14|-|many
CASSKEVGSAYTDTQYF
TGTGCCAGCAGCAAAGAGGTGGGCTCGGCGTACACAGATACGCAGTATTTT
>TRBJ1-1|TRBV29-1|TRBD1|few
CSVGQGIEAFF
TGCAGCGTGGGACAGGGGATTGAAGCTTTCTTT
>TRBJ1-2|TRBV13|-|few
CASSLRAAGYYTF
TGTGCCAGCAGCTTACGGGCTGCAGGGTACTACACCTTC
>TRBJ2-5|TRBV10-3|-|-
CAISESTWTTQETQYF
TGTGCCATCAGTGAGTCGACTTGGACGACCCAAGAGACCCAGTACTTC